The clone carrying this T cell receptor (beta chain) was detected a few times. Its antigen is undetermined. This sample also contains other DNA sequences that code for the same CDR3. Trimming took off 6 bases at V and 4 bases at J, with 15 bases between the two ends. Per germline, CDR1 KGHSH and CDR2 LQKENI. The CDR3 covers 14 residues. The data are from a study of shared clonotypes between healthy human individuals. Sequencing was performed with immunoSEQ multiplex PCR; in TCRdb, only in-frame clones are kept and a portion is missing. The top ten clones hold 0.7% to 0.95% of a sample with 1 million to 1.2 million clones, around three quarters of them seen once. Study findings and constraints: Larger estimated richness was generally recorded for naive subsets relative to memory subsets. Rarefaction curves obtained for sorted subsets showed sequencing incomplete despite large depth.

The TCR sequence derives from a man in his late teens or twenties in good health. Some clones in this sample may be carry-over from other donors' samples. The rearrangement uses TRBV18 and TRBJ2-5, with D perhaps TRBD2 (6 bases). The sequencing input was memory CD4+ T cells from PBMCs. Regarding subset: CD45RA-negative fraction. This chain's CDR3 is CASSPGGAGETQYF. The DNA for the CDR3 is TGTGCCAGCTCCCCGGGCGGGGCCGGAGAGACCCAGTACTTC.